The entry below describes one T cell receptor (beta chain). This clonotype was found a few times. Its antigen is not yet known. The input lacks base qualities; no much larger clone sits a single base away. TCRdb names Illumina NovaSeq 6000 as the instrument used. cDNA libraries for TCRalpha and TCRbeta were prepared by 5'RACE using constant-segment primers, with sample barcodes and unique molecular identifiers added. Trizol reagent was used to extract RNA from every sample. Libraries were amplified in two PCR steps, with a second sample barcode and Illumina TruSeq adapters added in the second step. The libraries were sequenced on an Illumina NovaSeq using 2 x 150 bp paired-end reads. The original methods were these. Reads were demultiplexed and collapsed into UMI-guided consensus sequences with migec v1.2.7. Using mixcr v2.1.11, UMI consensuses were aligned to TRA and TRB V and J templates and then assembled into clonotypes. A clonotype was counted as expanded or contracted only if both edgeR and NoisET called the change significant, with noise models trained on biological replicates. For edgeR calls, the cutoffs were a false discovery rate-adjusted p below 0.01 and a log2 fold-change threshold of 1. As an exploratory analysis of dynamics, PCA with hierarchical clustering was applied to max-normalized trajectories of the 1000 most abundant clonotypes. The CD4 or CD8 phenotype of responding clones was assigned using the separately sequenced CD4+ and CD8+ repertoires. Clones were called with MiXCR by TCRdb after fastp trimmed the public reads at Q25, and only in-frame beta chains were retained. Rows with a matching CDR3 protein are joined into one entry that keeps the most common DNA and genes. For this entry, the V and J calls and clone size follow TCRdb and not the study's own pipeline. The sample profile shows a few hundred thousand distinct CDR3 sequences; around 15% of them were found once. The top ten constitute 22% of the sample.

This specimen belongs to a study of T-cell memory formation after mild COVID-19 (dated by TCRdb to the early 2020s). Study-wide context: TCR sequence clusters from the two donors were found to be largely donor specific. The cohort was made up of two young adult volunteers, one female and one male, who were previously healthy. T-cell clones expanding and contracting after mild COVID-19 in a couple of donors were tracked by longitudinal TCRalpha and TCRbeta repertoire sequencing. The investigation overall reported the following: Clones contracting from day 15 to 85 had balanced CD4/CD8 phenotypes, while a second wave expanding from day 15 to 37 was biased towards CD4+. Whether the second-wave clones peaking on day 37 were SARS-CoV-2 specific was not confirmed. The detection of some responding clones in pre-infection memory suggests that pre-existing cross-reactive memory T cells joined the SARS-CoV-2 response. Contracting CD4+ clones were found mainly in CM and EM memory subsets, while CD8+ clones were enriched in EMRA. Only a couple of mild cases were covered by the study, and larger cohorts that include severe cases with pre-infection samples were considered necessary.

PBMCs were isolated by Ficoll-Paque density gradient centrifugation. V is pared back by 1 base and J by 9 bases, with 10 bases lying between the germline termini. Reading from cysteine to phenylalanine, the CDR3 counts 12 amino acids. The CDR3 DNA has 36 bases and is translated from base 1. CDR1 DFQATT and CDR2 SNEGSKA are derived from the germline V gene (reference sequence). Source material: PBMCs or a T cell subset sorted from them (not recorded which). The rearranged segments are TRBV20-1 and TRBJ1-5; TRBD1 could be the D gene, as 5 bases match. The sequence derives from a man aged 18 to 29 who had mild COVID-19 (a few samples of this study predate the infection). The sample titles of this study are shuffled in the database, so cell type and time point are left out; the donor was told from shared clones. The CDR3 loop reads CSARGGERPQHF. The DNA is TGCAGTGCTAGAGGGGGGGAGCGGCCCCAGCATTTT.